Below, 15 T cell receptor beta chains from the same sample are listed, as sequenced in a study of T cells after yellow fever vaccination (dated by TCRdb to about 2019). The sample's treatment or condition label, decoded: live attenuated yellow fever vaccine strain. Library preparation was by 5' RACE. TCRdb records Illumina NovaSeq 6000 as the sequencer. TCRdb reran the public reads through fastp at Q25 and MiXCR, keeping productive beta chains. All rows with the same CDR3 protein become a single entry with the most common DNA and genes. A total of 150,000 or so distinct CDR3 sequences appear in this sample, roughly a tenth of them only once. The ten biggest clones cover under 40% of the sample. The specimen was CD8+ T cells sorted from PBMCs, collected 45 days after the yellow fever booster vaccination. The receptor source for this set is a man aged 18 to 29 who received the YFV17D yellow fever vaccine.

The gene calls are TRBV27 and TRBJ2-7; a possible D gene is TRBD1 (6 bases). CDR3 length equals 14 residues. The germline V gene has CDR1 MNHEY and CDR2 SMNVEV (reference sequence). Trimming left V 6 bases short and J 3 bases short, with 15 bases between. This chain's CDR3 is CASSYSADSYEQYV. The DNA of the CDR3 is TGTGCCAGCAGCTATTCCGCGGACAGCTACGAGCAGTACGTC.

This clonotype appeared a few times. J is TRBJ2-5 and V is TRBV6-6, with 9 nucleotides matching TRBD2. This CDR3 comprises 15 residues. Germline V gene sequence: CDR1 MNHNY, CDR2 SVGAGI (reference sequence). V was pared by 0 bases and J by 4 bases, with 3 bases of the junction left unmatched. CDR3 in DNA: TGTGCCAGCAGTTACTCCCTAGCGGGGATAGAGACCCAGTACTTC. Its protein is CASSYSLAGIETQYF.

CDR3 sequence (DNA): TGTGCCAGCAGCCAAGGGCTAAATCAGCCCCAGCATTTT. It yields the protein CASSQGLNQPQHF. The chain has TRBV9 and TRBJ1-5; D ambiguous. The CDR3 sequence is 13 residues long. V was cut by 4 bases and J by 4 bases, with 9 bases left in between. Looked up from germline, CDR1 is SGDLS and CDR2 is YYNGEE.

This clonotype was seen a handful of times. The chain employs TRBV4-1 and TRBJ1-4, with D tentatively TRBD1 (5 bases). Trimming left V 0 bases short and J 3 bases short, with 8 bases between. Germline loops: CDR1 MGHRA, CDR2 YSYEKL. CDR3 size: 15 residues. The CDR3 protein is CASSQDWGANEKLFF. The CDR3 DNA reads TGCGCCAGCAGCCAAGACTGGGGGGCTAATGAAAAACTGTTTTTT.

V is TRBV7-9 and J is TRBJ2-6; D gene ambiguous. V was cut by 5 bases and J by 4 bases, with 21 bases left in between. CDR3 length: 18 residues. Germline-derived CDR1 and CDR2 are SEHNR and FQNEAQ (reference sequence). The CDR3: CASSGLLRTSSGANVLTF. For the CDR3, the DNA is TGTGCCAGCAGCGGGCTACTACGGACGAGTTCCGGGGCCAACGTCCTGACTTTC.

This clonotype came up a few times. The rearrangement uses TRBV6-2 or TRBV6-3 and TRBJ2-7; D is undetermined. The CDR3 sequence is 14 residues long. CDR1 is MNHEY, CDR2 SVGEGT, per germline. V was shortened by 3 bases and J by 2 bases, with 11 bases between the two germline ends. CDR3 amino acids: CASSYIGSPYEQYV. In DNA form, the CDR3 reads TGTGCCAGCAGTTATATAGGTTCCCCCTACGAGCAGTACGTC.

This chain links TRBV9 with TRBJ1-2; D is possibly TRBD1 (6 bases). Trimming left V 0 bases short and J 6 bases short, with 33 bases between. The CDR3 sequence is 21 residues long. Germline lookup yields CDR1 SGDLS and CDR2 YYNGEE. CDR3 coding DNA: TGTGCCAGCAGCGTAGAGGGGGTCCCGGGGGGCGCTCGGGATTTGTCGGATGGCTACACCTTC. Translated, it gives CASSVEGVPGGARDLSDGYTF.

This clonotype showed up just a few times. The rearrangement links TRBV3-1 to TRBJ2-5; 8 bases agree with TRBD1. This CDR3 region has 15 residues. V shed 4 bases and J 0 bases; nucleotides not matched to a gene: 4. The V gene's germline CDR1 is LGHDT and CDR2 YNNKEL (reference sequence). CDR3 amino acids: CASSPGTGDQETQYF. CDR3 nucleotide sequence: TGTGCCAGCAGCCCCGGGACAGGAGACCAAGAGACCCAGTACTTC.

This clonotype was counted between two and nine times. The V gene is TRBV5-4, the J gene TRBJ1-1; D call uncertain. Looked up from germline, CDR1 is SGHNT and CDR2 is YYREEE (reference sequence). This CDR3 has 13 amino acids. The V end lost 0 bases, the J end lost 8 bases, and 11 bases lay between the germline ends. The CDR3, as DNA: TGTGCCAGCAGCTTGGCCGCCGGCATCGAAGCTTTCTTT. Amino acid sequence: CASSLAAGIEAFF.

The table lists this clonotype with many counts. This chain's CDR3 is CASSRSTGNEQYV. The DNA for the CDR3 is TGCGCCAGCAGCCGATCTACAGGCAACGAGCAGTACGTC. This chain joins TRBV5-1 and TRBJ2-7, with D possibly matching TRBD1 (5 bases). This CDR3 has 13 amino acids. Looked up from germline, CDR1 is SGHRS and CDR2 is YFSETQ. Trimming took off 4 bases at V and 5 bases at J, with 13 bases between the two ends.

The chain carries TRBV4-3 and TRBJ2-1; TRBD1 or TRBD2 may be the D gene (5 bases each). V was clipped by 2 bases and J by 2 bases, with 10 bases between them. Germline CDR1 LGHNA, CDR2 YSLEER. This CDR3 has 15 residues. DNA for the CDR3: TGCGCCAGCAGCCAACGGGACCGTACCTACAATGAGCAGTTCTTC. Translated, it gives CASSQRDRTYNEQFF.

There are a few counts of this clonotype. V is TRBV6-2 or TRBV6-3 and J is TRBJ1-1, with D unclear. Germline V CDR1 and CDR2: MNHEY, SVGEGT. CDR3 length equals 16 residues. Trimming pared 7 bases from V and 0 bases from J, leaving 18 bases between. The CDR3 loop reads CASTRGGSGMNTEAFF. The DNA for the CDR3 is TGTGCCAGCACCCGAGGAGGGTCAGGAATGAACACTGAAGCTTTCTTT.

The chain combines TRBV7-3 with TRBJ1-4; 12 nucleotides line up with TRBD1. Germline trimming cut 1 base from V and 8 bases from J; bases unmatched to any gene: 14. Germline loops: CDR1 SGHTA, CDR2 FQGTGA. The CDR3 has 19 amino acids. The CDR3 spells CASSLSLWDRGQEREKLFF. The CDR3 DNA is TGTGCCAGCAGCTTAAGCCTCTGGGACAGGGGGCAAGAAAGAGAAAAACTGTTTTTT.

The sample holds a few counts of this clonotype. The rearrangement links TRBV15 to TRBJ1-2; unclear D gene. This CDR3 region has 12 residues. The ends were cut back, 6 bases at V and 6 bases at J, with 11 bases in the middle. CDR1 LNHNV and CDR2 YYDKDF come from the germline V gene (reference sequence). CDR3 sequence (DNA): TGTGCCACCAGTCCAGTTTCCCATGGCTACACCTTC. It translates to CATSPVSHGYTF. Supplemented by reference TRBV15 and TRBJ1-2, the full variable domain reads DAMVIQNPRYQVTQFGKPVTLSCSQTLNHNVMYWYQQKSSQAPKLLFHYYDKDFNNEADTPDNFQSRRPNTSFCFLDIRSPGLGDTAMYLCATSPVSHGYTFGSGTRLTVV.

This clonotype was seen more than once but under ten times. The chain couples TRBV15 to TRBJ1-4; D might be TRBD1 (6 bases). CDR3 length equals 15 residues. Germline CDR1 is LNHNV and CDR2 is YYDKDF (reference sequence). Trimming stripped 0 bases from V and 7 bases from J, with 12 bases between. CDR3 residues: CATSRDRDIAEKLFF. The CDR3 DNA sequence: TGTGCCACCAGCAGAGATCGGGACATAGCTGAAAAACTGTTTTTT. The entire variable domain, with the rest obtained from reference TRBV15 and TRBJ1-4, is as follows: DAMVIQNPRYQVTQFGKPVTLSCSQTLNHNVMYWYQQKSSQAPKLLFHYYDKDFNNEADTPDNFQSRRPNTSFCFLDIRSPGLGDTAMYLCATSRDRDIAEKLFFGSGTQLSVL.